This entry lists 28 T cell receptor beta chains sequenced from one sample in a study of human T cells and chemical hapten exposure (dated by TCRdb to the early 2020s). The library was obtained by RACE. Sequencer: NextSeq 500. TCRdb reran the public reads through fastp at Q25 and MiXCR, keeping productive beta chains. Each record represents a unique CDR3 protein, reported with the most common genes and DNA among its rows. Counted in this sample were approximately 100,000 distinct CDR3 sequences; roughly a tenth of them appeared once. The ten largest clonotypes hold more than 3% of the sample. The time point label, as the study defines it: pre-sensitization, week 0. The treatment or condition label here, explained by the study, means: therapeutic diphenylcyclopropenone sensitization with weekly scalp DPC. The sample here was whole blood, taken in connection with sensitization to the hapten diphenylcyclopropenone (DPC). These receptors were collected from a woman aged 40 to 55 with alopecia areata. Some clones in this sample may be carry-over from other donors' samples.

A few counts support this clonotype. The rearrangement links TRBV29-1 to TRBJ1-5; 7 bases match TRBD1. The length of the CDR3 is 13 residues. Germline assignment: CDR1 SQVTM and CDR2 ANQGSEA. The J segment lost 2 bases and the V segment lost 4 bases, leaving 2 bases of the junction unmatched. In DNA, the CDR3 is TGCAGCGTTGGACAGGGCGGCAATCAGCCCCAGCATTTT. Translated: CSVGQGGNQPQHF.

This clonotype was counted only a few times. J is TRBJ1-1 and V is TRBV20-1; tentatively, D is TRBD1 (6 bases). Germline V lookup: CDR1 DFQATT, CDR2 SNEGSKA (reference sequence). CDR3 length: 13 residues. Trimming stripped 6 bases from V and 0 bases from J, with 11 bases between. The chain's CDR3 is CSAQGLLNTEAFF. The DNA of the CDR3 is TGCAGTGCCCAGGGGCTGTTGAACACTGAAGCTTTCTTT.

The CDR3 here is CATRRGGGGEKLFF. CDR3 nucleotides: TGTGCCACCCGGCGGGGAGGGGGAGGTGAAAAACTGTTTTTT. The chain employs TRBV12-3 or TRBV12-4 and TRBJ1-4; possibly TRBD1 for D (6 bases). The CDR3 has 14 amino acids. V was cut by 10 bases and J by 7 bases, with 19 bases left in between.

This clonotype was counted a few times. CDR3 nucleotide sequence: TGCAGCGTTGAAACGGGGGGGAACACTGAAGCTTTCTTT. This encodes CSVETGGNTEAFF. This chain connects TRBV29-1 to TRBJ1-1, with TRBD1 as a possible D gene (5 bases). The CDR3 contains 13 residues. V was clipped by 2 bases and J by 1 base, with 8 bases between them. Per germline, CDR1 SQVTM and CDR2 ANQGSEA.

This clonotype was recorded many times. The chain combines TRBV12-5 with TRBJ2-1; D is unresolved. Trimming took off 2 bases at V and 7 bases at J, with 6 bases between the two ends. The germline gives CDR1 LGHNT, CDR2 FRNRAP. The CDR3 has 12 amino acids. The CDR3 coding sequence is TGTGCTAGTGGTTTGCCTGGGAATGAGCAGTTCTTC. Its translation is CASGLPGNEQFF.

This clonotype was detected many times. V and J are TRBV4-2 and TRBJ2-3, with TRBD2 matching 10 bases. Germline assignment: CDR1 LGHNA and CDR2 YNFKEQ. V dropped 0 bases and J dropped 0; count of bases not matched to a gene: 6. The CDR3 totals 18 residues. The CDR3 DNA follows: TGTGCCAGCAGCCAAGAGCCTAGCGGGAGCCCTAGCACAGATACGCAGTATTTT. The encoded protein is CASSQEPSGSPSTDTQYF.

On this clonotype itself: At one boundary the junction diverges from the germline segment, which might be a read error. The J gene is TRBJ1-2, the V gene TRBV6-5, with D perhaps matching TRBD1 (5 bases). The CDR3 is 13 amino acids. Germline V gene data show CDR1 as MNHEY and CDR2 as SVGAGI. CDR3 in DNA: TGTGCCAGCAGTCGAGGGGTAAACTCTGGCTACACCTTC. This sequence encodes CASSRGVNSGYTF.

This clonotype showed up just a few times. The genes are TRBV20-1 and TRBJ2-6; D is ambiguous. CDR1 is DFQATT and CDR2 is SNEGSKA in the germline V gene (reference sequence). Deletions cut 5 bases from V and 1 base from J, with 6 bases between. This CDR3 region has 13 residues. The CDR3 is CSAATSGANVLTF. CDR3 bases: TGCAGTGCTGCGACTTCTGGGGCCAACGTCCTGACTTTC.

Ten or more counts support this clonotype. The chain joins TRBV18 to TRBJ1-1; no clear D gene. Germline values: CDR1 KGHSH, CDR2 LQKENI. The CDR3 runs to 14 residues. V lost 0 bases and J lost 1, with 6 bases in between. In DNA form, the CDR3 reads TGTGCCAGCTCACCACCGGGTAGGAACACTGAAGCTTTCTTT. Its translation: CASSPPGRNTEAFF.

V usage is TRBV12-3 or TRBV12-4 and J usage is TRBJ1-2; tentative D call: TRBD1 (6 bases). The CDR3 runs 13 residues. V was cut by 7 bases and J by 2 bases, with 11 bases left in between. The DNA for the CDR3 is TGTGCCAGCACTGAGGGGGGCAACTATGGCTACACCTTC. Protein sequence: CASTEGGNYGYTF.

In this sample, this clonotype turned up a few times. This chain connects TRBV7-6 to TRBJ1-5; 8 nucleotides agree with TRBD1. Germline V gene sequence: CDR1 SGHVS, CDR2 FNYEAQ. V lost 1 base, J lost 4 bases, and 6 bases stayed unmatched. The CDR3 runs to 16 residues. DNA for the CDR3: TGTGCCAGCAGCTTAGAGGCAGGGGGCTGGAATCAGCCCCAGCATTTT. It specifies CASSLEAGGWNQPQHF.

This clonotype occurred many times. This chain links TRBV29-1 with TRBJ2-1, with TRBD2 matching over 9 bases. V dropped 2 bases and J dropped 10; count of bases not matched to a gene: 12. Germline CDR1 is SQVTM and CDR2 is ANQGSEA. The CDR3 totals 15 residues. The CDR3 region has the DNA TGCAGCGTTGAAAGAAGGGGGCTAGCGGGGCCAGAGCAGTTCTTC. The encoded protein is CSVERRGLAGPEQFF.

This clonotype was seen a handful of times. This sequence joins TRBV20-1 and TRBJ2-1; TRBD1 is a possible D gene (7 bases). Germline V gene sequence: CDR1 DFQATT, CDR2 SNEGSKA (reference sequence). The CDR3 sequence is 12 residues long. V was shortened by 4 bases and J by 9 bases, with 13 bases between the two germline ends. As DNA, the CDR3 is TGCAGTGCTACCAGGGGGGCCGGTGAGCAGTTCTTC. Protein sequence: CSATRGAGEQFF.

This clonotype appeared a few times. The rearrangement links TRBV27 to TRBJ1-1, with TRBD1 as a possible D gene (5 bases). This CDR3 has 13 amino acids. V was trimmed by 3 bases and J by 4 bases, leaving 9 bases between them. Germline V gives CDR1 MNHEY, CDR2 SMNVEV (reference sequence). The chain's CDR3 is CASSFTTATEAFF. In nucleotides, the CDR3 is TGTGCCAGCAGTTTTACGACAGCCACTGAAGCTTTCTTT.

This clonotype was seen many times. The chain joins TRBV4-2 to TRBJ1-4; TRBD1 matches at 7 bases. The J segment lost 1 base and the V segment lost 2 bases, leaving 7 bases of the junction unmatched. The CDR3 extends over 17 amino acids. Germline CDR1 LGHNA, CDR2 YNFKEQ. This CDR3 reads CASSQRSNRGTNEKLFF. CDR3 sequence (DNA): TGTGCCAGCAGCCAACGATCGAACAGGGGAACTAATGAAAAACTGTTTTTT.

The sample holds many counts of this clonotype. The CDR3 bases are TGTGCCAGCAGCAAAGGGACGGTAAATAATTCACCCCTCCACTTT. Protein: CASSKGTVNNSPLHF. The V and J genes are TRBV14 and TRBJ1-6; tentative D call: TRBD1 (5 bases). Per germline, CDR1 SGHDN and CDR2 FVKESK. V lost 5 bases and J 5 bases, leaving 13 bases between the germline ends. The CDR3 has 15 residues.

This clonotype occurred many times. This rearrangement joins TRBV5-4 to TRBJ2-5, with TRBD1 matching 8 bases. Per the germline V gene, CDR1 is SGHNT and CDR2 is YYREEE (reference sequence). The ends lost 4 bases at V and 5 bases at J; junction bases unmatched: 7. CDR3 length: 14 residues. The CDR3 sequence is CASSASGGGETQYF. The CDR3 nucleotides are TGTGCCAGCAGCGCTTCAGGGGGCGGGGAGACCCAGTACTTC.

V gene TRBV2 combines with J gene TRBJ1-2; no clear D gene. The CDR3 sequence is 12 residues long. Germline V CDR1 and CDR2: SNHLY, FYNNEI. Between the trimmed V and J ends, which lost 6 bases and 7 bases, there was a span of 12 bases. In DNA form, the CDR3 reads TGTGCCAGCAGATATAGGTCGTCTGGCTACACCTTC. Protein product: CASRYRSSGYTF.

At least ten counts were recorded for this clonotype. CDR3 region: CASSDSRGPYEQYF. The CDR3 coding sequence is TGTGCCAGCAGTGACTCCCGGGGGCCCTACGAGCAGTACTTC. The chain has TRBV25-1 and TRBJ2-7; TRBD1 or TRBD2 may be the D gene (6 bases each). Trimming took 3 bases from V and 2 from J, leaving 11 bases between them. Germline V lookup: CDR1 MGHDK, CDR2 SYGVNS. The CDR3 has 14 amino acids.

This clonotype has a count of ten or more. This chain connects TRBV10-3 to TRBJ2-5, with a tentative D call TRBD2 (7 bases). Germline loops: CDR1 ENHRY, CDR2 SYGVKD. This CDR3 contains 14 residues. Trimming took 6 bases from V and 5 from J, leaving 16 bases between them. The CDR3: CAIRTAGAGETQYF. The CDR3 nucleotides are TGTGCCATCAGGACCGCGGGGGCTGGCGAGACCCAGTACTTC.

The chain joins TRBV27 to TRBJ1-2; D not resolved. The CDR3 extends over 14 amino acids. Germline CDR1 reads MNHEY; CDR2 reads SMNVEV (reference sequence). V was pared by 6 bases and J by 0 bases, with 11 bases between. The CDR3 region is CASRGLLANYGYTF. CDR3 sequence (DNA): TGTGCCAGCAGAGGACTCCTAGCTAACTATGGCTACACCTTC.

This clonotype was counted a few times. The chain has TRBV4-2 and TRBJ2-1; 8 nucleotides align to TRBD2. Per germline, CDR1 LGHNA and CDR2 YNFKEQ. The J segment lost 2 bases and the V segment lost 0 bases, leaving 9 bases of the junction unmatched. This CDR3 is built from 18 residues. CDR3 region: CASSQETRSGGAYNEQFF. The CDR3 DNA reads as TGTGCCAGCAGCCAAGAGACGAGATCGGGGGGGGCCTACAATGAGCAGTTCTTC.

There are many counts of this clonotype. The V and J genes are TRBV28 and TRBJ2-1; D may match TRBD1 or TRBD2 (5 bases each). Trimming pared 8 bases from V and 10 bases from J, leaving 24 bases between. Germline V gene data show CDR1 as MDHEN and CDR2 as SYDVKM. This CDR3 has 15 amino acids. The CDR3 nucleotides read TGTGCCAGCTCACCGGCAGGCGCTTTAGGGGAGGAGCAGTTCTTC. The encoded protein is CASSPAGALGEEQFF.

This clonotype was counted many times. The chain carries TRBV6-1 and TRBJ2-4, with D perhaps being TRBD1 or TRBD2 (5 bases each). The CDR3 contains 14 residues. Per germline, CDR1 MNHNS and CDR2 SASEGT. Trimming pared 6 bases from V and 7 bases from J, leaving 16 bases between. The CDR3 DNA reads TGTGCCAGCAGGGCCCCGGGGCCGGCGAACATTCAGTACTTC. Protein sequence: CASRAPGPANIQYF.

In this sample, this clonotype turned up many times. This chain links TRBV5-1 with TRBJ2-3; D not resolved. V shed 0 bases and J shed 4 bases, with 9 bases lying between them. The CDR3 extends over 14 amino acids. Germline lookup yields CDR1 SGHRS and CDR2 YFSETQ. The CDR3 DNA reads TGCGCCAGCAGCTTGGCCCCAGAATCAGATACGCAGTATTTT. It codes for CASSLAPESDTQYF. Based on the CDR3 plus reference TRBV5-1 and TRBJ2-3, the full variable domain is KAGVTQTPRYLIKTRGQQVTLSCSPISGHRSVSWYQQTPGQGLQFLFEYFSETQRNKGNFPGRFSGRQFSNSRSEMNVSTLELGDSALYLCASSLAPESDTQYFGPGTRLTVL.

The rearrangement uses TRBV4-2 and TRBJ2-5; D gene unclear. The CDR3 loop spans 14 amino acids. Germline-derived CDR1 and CDR2 are LGHNA and YNFKEQ. The V end lost 5 bases, the J end lost 5 bases, and 15 bases lay between the germline ends. The DNA for the CDR3 is TGTGCCAGCAGCATGGACCCAGCTAGGGAGACCCAGTACTTC. It codes for CASSMDPARETQYF.

The chain is built from TRBV7-2 and TRBJ1-1, with D possibly matching TRBD1 (5 bases). With 5 bases removed from V and 5 bases from J, the gap between germline ends came to 15 bases. CDR3 size: 14 residues. Germline CDR1 SGHTA, CDR2 FQGNSA. The CDR3 region is CASSLTGLRTEAFF. DNA of the CDR3: TGTGCCAGCAGCCTGACGGGACTGCGTACTGAAGCTTTCTTT.

This clonotype was recorded at least ten times. The rearrangement uses TRBV10-2 and TRBJ2-1; 11 nucleotides match TRBD2. J gave up 3 bases and V 2 bases, and 6 bases lay outside the gene matches. This CDR3 comprises 17 residues. Germline CDR1 is WSHSY and CDR2 is SAAADI. The CDR3 here is CASSETRLAGFYNEQFF. CDR3 DNA: TGCGCCAGCAGTGAGACCAGACTAGCGGGGTTCTACAATGAGCAGTTCTTC.